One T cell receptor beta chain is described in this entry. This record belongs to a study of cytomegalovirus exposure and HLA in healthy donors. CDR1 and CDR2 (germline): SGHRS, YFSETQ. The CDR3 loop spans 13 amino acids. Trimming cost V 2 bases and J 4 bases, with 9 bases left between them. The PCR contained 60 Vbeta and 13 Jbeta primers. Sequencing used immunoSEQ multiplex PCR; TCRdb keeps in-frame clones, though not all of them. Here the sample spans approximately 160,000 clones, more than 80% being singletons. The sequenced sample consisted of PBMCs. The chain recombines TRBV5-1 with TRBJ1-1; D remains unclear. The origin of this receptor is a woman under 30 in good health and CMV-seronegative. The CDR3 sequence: CASSFSGATEAFF. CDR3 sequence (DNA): TGCGCCAGCAGCTTTTCGGGTGCCACTGAAGCTTTCTTT.